The clone carrying this T cell receptor (beta chain) occurred many times. This entry is derived from a study of early T cells in non-severe SARS-CoV-2 infection. Study summary: Chains from this unsorted whole-blood bulk RNA could not be paired.

Molecules of cDNA were individually given unique molecular identifiers that were attached to them. TCRdb called the 5' RACE reads again in MiXCR, with one record for every CDR3 protein. In the table there are 50,000 to 70,000 distinct CDR3 sequences, approximately 6.1% of which are singletons. J lost 3 bases, V lost 5 bases, and 5 bases had no gene match. The CDR3 has 15 residues. Germline V CDR1 and CDR2: SGHTA, FQGTGA. This receptor was obtained from an adult who was a healthcare worker with PCR-confirmed SARS-CoV-2 infection or an uninfected control (not recorded which). The V and J genes are TRBV7-3 and TRBJ2-1; TRBD2 matches 9 bases. This specimen consisted of whole blood, obtained at baseline. CDR3 sequence: CASSPSSGDYNEQFF. The CDR3 DNA sequence: TGTGCCAGCAGCCCCTCTAGCGGGGACTACAATGAGCAGTTCTTC.